What follows are 25 T cell receptor beta chains derived from one specimen sequenced in a study of T-cell reconstitution after alpha-beta-depleted transplantation in children. Unique molecular identifiers tagged the TCRbeta library. One entry per CDR3 protein results from TCRdb running MiXCR on the PCR reads. The sample yields approximately 230,000 distinct CDR3 sequences, 20% to 30% seen once. Sequencing used PBMCs, mostly from graft donor cells, obtained 360 days after TCRalphabeta/CD19-depleted stem cell transplant. Receptors were obtained from a female patient aged 2-10 years who had a stem cell transplant for congenital amegakaryocytic thrombocytopenia, so the T cells may come from the graft donor.

The chain links TRBV5-1 to TRBJ1-6; D remains ambiguous. The ends were cut back, 0 bases at V and 8 bases at J, with 12 bases in the middle. The CDR3 consists of 15 residues. Germline lookup yields CDR1 SGHRS and CDR2 YFSETQ. The chain's CDR3 is CASSLGSRRDSPLHF. The DNA of the CDR3 is TGCGCCAGCAGCTTGGGTTCCCGGCGGGATTCACCCCTCCACTTT.

This clonotype has only a few counts. The chain has TRBV20-1 and TRBJ1-5, with D uncertain. Germline V gene lookup returns CDR1 DFQATT and CDR2 SNEGSKA (reference sequence). The CDR3 length is 15 residues. The ends were cut back, 4 bases at V and 2 bases at J, with 15 bases in the middle. CDR3 loop: CSATLRDRRNQPQHF. The DNA for the CDR3 is TGCAGTGCTACCCTGAGGGATAGGCGCAATCAGCCCCAGCATTTT.

This chain connects TRBV28 to TRBJ2-3; 8 bases line up with TRBD1. V trimming: 8 bases; J trimming: 0 bases; junction bases outside the gene matches: 7. CDR3 length: 15 residues. Germline loops: CDR1 MDHEN, CDR2 SYDVKM. The CDR3 DNA is TGTGCCAGCGGAATCCGGACAGGGAGCACAGATACGCAGTATTTT. Protein: CASGIRTGSTDTQYF.

This chain links TRBV6-5 with TRBJ1-2; TRBD1 is a possible D gene (5 bases). There are 16 residues in the CDR3. Trimming removed 2 bases at V and 8 bases at J, with 21 bases between. Germline V gene data show CDR1 as MNHEY and CDR2 as SVGAGI. The CDR3 here is CASSYLGGGVGRGYTF. CDR3 in DNA: TGTGCCAGCAGTTACCTCGGAGGAGGGGTGGGCCGGGGCTACACCTTC.

Regarding this clonotype: This CDR3 fails to terminate in the conserved phenylalanine or tryptophan, so it likely reflects a read error. The limits of the CDR3 on the DNA are not certain, so only TCRdb's listed CDR3 is given. This CDR3 is CASTIRTDRILGL. This chain joins TRBV27 and TRBJ2-3. Germline assignment: CDR1 MNHEY and CDR2 SMNVEV (reference sequence). The CDR3 length is 13 residues, termini included.

The J gene is TRBJ1-1, the V gene TRBV14; a weak D match, TRBD1 (6 bases). CDR3 length equals 15 residues. The germline gives CDR1 SGHDN, CDR2 FVKESK. The V gene lost 4 bases and the J gene lost 1 base, with 13 bases spanning the gap. The CDR3 loop is CASSLLGGRNTEAFF. DNA of the CDR3: TGTGCCAGCAGCCTTCTCGGGGGGCGGAACACTGAAGCTTTCTTT.

This clonotype was seen only a few times. The chain couples TRBV4-2 to TRBJ1-3; 9 bases match TRBD1. The CDR3 runs to 15 residues. The ends lost 4 bases at V and 8 bases at J; junction bases unmatched: 9. Germline lookup yields CDR1 LGHNA and CDR2 YNFKEQ. The chain's CDR3 is CASSRTGTGRDTIYF. DNA of the CDR3: TGTGCCAGCAGCCGAACCGGGACAGGGCGGGACACCATATATTTT.

The chain combines TRBV5-5 with TRBJ2-7, with a tentative D call TRBD2 (5 bases). V was shortened by 2 bases and J by 0 bases, with 12 bases between the two germline ends. Germline CDR1 is SGHKS and CDR2 is YYEKEE (reference sequence). The CDR3 spans 15 residues. The CDR3 DNA reads as TGTGCCAGCAGCTTATGGACGGGAATCTCCTACGAGCAGTACTTC. Protein sequence: CASSLWTGISYEQYF.

This clonotype was picked up a small number of times. The rearrangement uses TRBV29-1 and TRBJ1-2, with 8 bases fitting TRBD1. Trimming took 6 bases from V and 5 from J; bases not matched to a gene: 11. Germline CDR1 reads SQVTM; CDR2 reads ANQGSEA. The length of the CDR3 is 14 residues. CDR3 loop: CSVGKDREVYGYTF. CDR3 in DNA: TGCAGCGTCGGAAAGGACAGGGAGGTGTATGGCTACACCTTC.

This chain joins TRBV25-1 and TRBJ2-7; D may match TRBD1 or TRBD2 (6 bases each). The germline V gene has CDR1 MGHDK and CDR2 SYGVNS. V lost 8 bases, J lost 4 bases, and 15 bases lay in between. The CDR3 contains 13 residues. The CDR3 loop reads CASRGKGGYEQYF. The CDR3, as DNA: TGTGCCAGCCGGGGCAAGGGGGGATACGAGCAGTACTTC.

This clonotype turned up a few times. J is TRBJ2-2 and V is TRBV4-1; D unclear. This CDR3 spans 16 amino acids. Trimming stripped 0 bases from V and 2 bases from J, with 10 bases between. CDR1 is MGHRA and CDR2 is YSYEKL in the germline V gene. CDR3 sequence reads: CASSQDIDSNTGELFF. DNA for the CDR3: TGCGCCAGCAGCCAAGATATAGACTCCAACACCGGGGAGCTGTTTTTT.

This sequence joins TRBV7-9 and TRBJ2-1; no definite D call. The ends were cut back, 8 bases at V and 11 bases at J, with 16 bases in the middle. Germline V gives CDR1 SEHNR, CDR2 FQNEAQ (reference sequence). CDR3 length equals 12 residues. The CDR3 coding sequence is TGTGCCAGCTGCCCAAGCTTGGGCCAGCAGTTCTTC. This gives the protein CASCPSLGQQFF. Filled out from reference TRBV7-9 and TRBJ2-1, the complete variable domain reads DTGVSQNPRHKITKRGQNVTFRCDPISEHNRLYWYRQTLGQGPEFLTYFQNEAQLEKSRLLSDRFSAERPKGSFSTLEIQRTEQGDSAMYLCASCPSLGQQFFGPGTRLTVL.

This clonotype was counted only a few times. This chain joins TRBV5-1 and TRBJ1-2, with D tentatively TRBD1 (6 bases). Germline lookup yields CDR1 SGHRS and CDR2 YFSETQ. The length of the CDR3 is 15 residues. Trimming removed 5 bases at V and 1 base at J, with 15 bases between. CDR3 sequence reads: CASRQTTGDNYGYTF. CDR3 nucleotides: TGCGCCAGCAGACAAACGACAGGAGATAACTATGGCTACACCTTC.

J is TRBJ1-2 and V is TRBV5-1; 7 nucleotides match TRBD1. Losses at the gene ends were 4 bases for V and 4 bases for J; bases not matched to a gene: 13. The germline V gene has CDR1 SGHRS and CDR2 YFSETQ. The CDR3 runs 16 residues. The DNA of the CDR3 is TGCGCCAGCAGCGCGGTACCACAGGGGAGGATCTATGGCTACACCTTC. Translation: CASSAVPQGRIYGYTF.

This clonotype occurred a few times. The CDR3 nucleotides are TGTGCCAGCAGTCTATCACCCGGGAGACCCAACACCGGGGAGCTGTTTTTT. Translation gives CASSLSPGRPNTGELFF. The chain employs TRBV12-3 or TRBV12-4 and TRBJ2-2, with D tentatively TRBD2 (6 bases). Trimming took 5 bases from V and 2 from J, leaving 18 bases between them. This CDR3 region has 17 residues.

The gene calls are TRBV18 and TRBJ2-7, with D unresolved. The V end lost 2 bases, the J end lost 2 bases, and 10 bases lay between the germline ends. This CDR3 has 14 amino acids. The germline CDR1 and CDR2 sequences are KGHSH and LQKENI. CDR3 nucleotides: TGTGCCAGCTCACCAAGTTCGGCCACCTACGAGCAGTACTTC. This translates into CASSPSSATYEQYF.

CDR3 residues: CASSLRGTVYEQYF. DNA for the CDR3: TGTGCCAGCAGCCTTCGGGGGACAGTCTACGAGCAGTACTTC. This rearrangement joins TRBV11-1 to TRBJ2-7; D might be TRBD1 (7 bases). From germline, CDR1 is SGHAT and CDR2 FQDESV (reference sequence). CDR3 length equals 14 residues. Trimming took off 5 bases at V and 3 bases at J, with 14 bases between the two ends.

This chain uses TRBV2 with TRBJ2-1; D is perhaps TRBD1 or TRBD2 (5 bases each). V lost 6 bases to trimming and J lost 2 bases, with 8 bases between them. CDR3 size: 13 residues. Germline assignment: CDR1 SNHLY and CDR2 FYNNEI. The CDR3 DNA sequence: TGTGCCAGCAGCGGGGCGGCCTACAATGAGCAGTTCTTC. It specifies CASSGAAYNEQFF.

This clonotype was recorded at least ten times. V is TRBV4-3 and J is TRBJ2-1; D is undetermined. Germline CDR1 LGHNA, CDR2 YSLEER. Trimming took off 0 bases at V and 0 bases at J, with 9 bases between the two ends. This CDR3 comprises 16 residues. The CDR3 here is CASSQDGVHSYNEQFF. The CDR3 DNA follows: TGCGCCAGCAGCCAAGATGGGGTCCACTCCTACAATGAGCAGTTCTTC.

This clonotype was observed a few times. One end of the junction fails to match germline, which may point to a read error. The chain is built from TRBV29-1 and TRBJ2-7, with no clear D. Germline values: CDR1 SQVTM, CDR2 ANQGSEA. The CDR3 is made up of 9 amino acids. This CDR3 reads CSVLKTPHF. The CDR3 nucleotides are TGCAGCGTTCTCAAGACACCCCACTTC.

This sequence joins TRBV9 and TRBJ2-1; 11 bases match TRBD2. This CDR3 contains 15 residues. CDR1 and CDR2 (germline): SGDLS, YYNGEE. After removal of 4 bases from V and 4 bases from J, the junction contained 4 bases not matched to a gene. The DNA of the CDR3 is TGTGCCAGCAGCCTCACTAGCGGGGGATACAATGAGCAGTTCTTC. It yields the protein CASSLTSGGYNEQFF.

CDR3 region: CASSFASGGAETQYF. The CDR3 DNA reads as TGTGCCAGCAGTTTTGCTAGCGGGGGGGCTGAGACCCAGTACTTC. The V gene is TRBV12-3 or TRBV12-4, the J gene TRBJ2-5, with 12 bases matching TRBD2. The V gene end was trimmed by 3 bases and the J gene end by 5 bases; junction bases not matched to a gene: 4. This CDR3 region has 15 residues.

In this sample, this clonotype turned up a few times. The rearrangement uses TRBV19 and TRBJ2-1; D is uncertain. Trimming pared 3 bases from V and 6 bases from J, leaving 15 bases between. There are 15 residues in the CDR3. Germline V lookup: CDR1 LNHDA, CDR2 SQIVND (reference sequence). CDR3 amino acids: CASSIDLDRFNEQFF. The CDR3 DNA sequence: TGTGCCAGTAGTATCGACCTCGACCGCTTCAATGAGCAGTTCTTC.

This clonotype has at least ten counts. The J gene is TRBJ2-1, the V gene TRBV10-3, with 7 bases aligning to TRBD1. Germline CDR1 and CDR2: ENHRY and SYGVKD. V gave up 5 bases and J gave up 8 bases; unmatched junction bases: 9. CDR3 length: 14 residues. CDR3 in DNA: TGTGCCATCAGTATCGACAGGGTTCGCGATGAGCAGTTCTTC. Amino acid sequence: CAISIDRVRDEQFF.

A few counts support this clonotype. The chain couples TRBV5-1 to TRBJ2-3; 7 positions match TRBD1. The CDR3 has 16 residues. With V trimmed by 4 bases and J by 0 bases, 8 bases remained unmatched. Germline lookup yields CDR1 SGHRS and CDR2 YFSETQ. CDR3 amino acids: CASSAGTALSTDTQYF. DNA for the CDR3: TGCGCCAGCAGCGCCGGGACAGCTTTAAGCACAGATACGCAGTATTTT.